One and the same sample provided the 2 T cell receptor beta chains below, sequenced in a study of T-cell reconstitution after alpha-beta-depleted transplantation in children. TCRbeta library preparation incorporated unique molecular identifiers. TCRdb ran MiXCR on the PCR reads and lists one entry per CDR3 protein. This sample has around 960,000 distinct CDR3 sequences, with around 30% found just once. This specimen consisted of PBMCs, mostly from graft donor cells, obtained 360 days after TCRalphabeta/CD19-depleted stem cell transplant. Source of these receptors: a boy younger than two who had a stem cell transplant for SCID, so the T cells may come from the graft donor.

In its sample, this clonotype was seen once. The chain employs TRBV28 and TRBJ2-2; 8 bases align to TRBD1. CDR1 MDHEN and CDR2 SYDVKM come from the germline V gene. V gave up 5 bases and J gave up 6 bases; unmatched junction bases: 17. The CDR3 is made up of 18 amino acids. The CDR3 loop reads CASSRQGWVQQTAGELFF. In DNA form, the CDR3 reads TGTGCCAGCAGTCGACAGGGGTGGGTTCAGCAGACGGCCGGGGAGCTGTTTTTT.

The J gene is TRBJ2-5, the V gene TRBV20-1, with D possibly being TRBD1 (5 bases). There are 14 residues in the CDR3. V lost 3 bases and J lost 5, with 16 bases in between. Germline CDR1 DFQATT, CDR2 SNEGSKA (reference sequence). The CDR3 region has the DNA TGCAGTGCTAGGATTAAGGGGATTCCGGAGACCCAGTACTTC. Its protein product is CSARIKGIPETQYF.